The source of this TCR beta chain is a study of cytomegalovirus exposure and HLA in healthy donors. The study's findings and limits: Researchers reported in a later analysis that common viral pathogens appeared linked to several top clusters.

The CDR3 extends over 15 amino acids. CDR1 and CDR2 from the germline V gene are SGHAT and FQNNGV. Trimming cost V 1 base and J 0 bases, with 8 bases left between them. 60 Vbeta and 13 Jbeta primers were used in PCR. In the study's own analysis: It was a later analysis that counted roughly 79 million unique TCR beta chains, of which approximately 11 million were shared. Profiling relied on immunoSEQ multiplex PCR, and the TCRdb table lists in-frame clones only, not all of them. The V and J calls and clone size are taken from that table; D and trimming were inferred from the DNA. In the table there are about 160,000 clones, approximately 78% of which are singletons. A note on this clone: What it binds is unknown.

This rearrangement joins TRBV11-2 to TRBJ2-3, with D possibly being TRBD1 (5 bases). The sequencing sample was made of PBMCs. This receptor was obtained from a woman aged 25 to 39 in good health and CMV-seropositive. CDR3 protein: CASSLVGRSTDTQYF. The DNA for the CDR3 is TGTGCCAGCAGCTTAGTGGGGCGAAGCACAGATACGCAGTATTTT.